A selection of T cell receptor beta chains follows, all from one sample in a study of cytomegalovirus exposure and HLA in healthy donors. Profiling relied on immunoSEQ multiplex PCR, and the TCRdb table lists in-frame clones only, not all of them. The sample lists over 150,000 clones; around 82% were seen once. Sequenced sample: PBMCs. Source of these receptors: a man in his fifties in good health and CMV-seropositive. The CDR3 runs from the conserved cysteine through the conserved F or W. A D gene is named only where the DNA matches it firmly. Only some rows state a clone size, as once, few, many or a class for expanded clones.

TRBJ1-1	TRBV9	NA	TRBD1	TGTGCCAGCGGTAGGGACAGGGACACTGAAGCTTTCTTT	CASGRDRDTEAFF
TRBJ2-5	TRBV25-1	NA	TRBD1	TGTGCCAGCAGTGGGACAGGGGGGCTGGAGACCCAGTACTTC	CASSGTGGLETQYF
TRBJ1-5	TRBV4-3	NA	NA	TGCGCCAGCAGCCAATCCCCGGGGCAGCCCCAGCATTTT	CASSQSPGQPQHF
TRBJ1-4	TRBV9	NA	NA	TGTGCCAGCAGCATTACTTCGGGACACCCTAATGAAAAACTGTTTTTT	CASSITSGHPNEKLFF
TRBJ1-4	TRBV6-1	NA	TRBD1	TGTGCCAGCAGTGAAAGCAGGGGGCGGAAAAAACTGTTTTTT	CASSESRGRKKLFF
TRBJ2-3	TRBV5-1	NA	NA	TGCGCCAGCAGCTTGGCGGGGGGCTCCACAGATACGCAGTATTTT	CASSLAGGSTDTQYF
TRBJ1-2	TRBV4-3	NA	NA	TGCGCCAGCAGCCAAGGGCTCGTGGCCAATGGCCCGTATGGCTACACCTTC	CASSQGLVANGPYGYTF
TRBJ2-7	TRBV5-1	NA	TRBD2	TGCGCCAGCAGTTCCACTAGCGGCAACTACGAGCAGTACTTC	CASSSTSGNYEQYF
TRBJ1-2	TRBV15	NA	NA	TGTGCCACCAGCCCCGCGAGGGGGATCTCTTATGGCTACACCTTC	CATSPARGISYGYTF
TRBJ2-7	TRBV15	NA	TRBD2	TGTGCCACCAGCAGAGATAGGGGAGGGTACGAGCAGTACTTC	CATSRDRGGYEQYF
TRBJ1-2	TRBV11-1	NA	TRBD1	TGTGCCAGCAGCCTACAGGGGGATGGTGGCTACACCTTC	CASSLQGDGGYTF
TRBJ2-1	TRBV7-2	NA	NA	TGTGCCAGCAGCTCCTACCAGGGAAATGAGCAGTTCTTC	CASSSYQGNEQFF
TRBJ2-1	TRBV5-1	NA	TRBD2	TGCGCCAGCAGCTTGGTAGCGGGGGCCTACAATGAGCAGTTCTTC	CASSLVAGAYNEQFF
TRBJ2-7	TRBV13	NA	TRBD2	TGTGCCAGCAGCGTTATAGCGGGGGCCTCCTACGAGCAGTACTTC	CASSVIAGASYEQYF
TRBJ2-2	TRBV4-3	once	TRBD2	TGCGCCAGCAGCCAAGCCGGAGCGGGGCTTGACACCGGGGAGCTGTTTTTT	CASSQAGAGLDTGELFF
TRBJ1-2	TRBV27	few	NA	TGTGCCAGCAGCCTGGACAGAAACTATGGCTACACCTTC	CASSLDRNYGYTF
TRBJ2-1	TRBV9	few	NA	TGTGCCAGCAGCGTAGCTGGTTGGGGCCCCTACAATGAGCAGTTCTTC	CASSVAGWGPYNEQFF
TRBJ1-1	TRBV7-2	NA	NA	TGTGCCAGCAGCGCCCGGGGAGGGTGGAACACTGAAGCTTTCTTT	CASSARGGWNTEAFF
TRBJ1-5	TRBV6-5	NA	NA	TGTGCCAGCAGTTGGAACAGGGAGGGGAGCAATCAGCCCCAGCATTTT	CASSWNREGSNQPQHF
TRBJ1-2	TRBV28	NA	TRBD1	TGTGCCAGCAGTTTGTTGCAGGGGGCGGATGGCTACACCTTC	CASSLLQGADGYTF
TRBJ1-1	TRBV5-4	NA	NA	TGTGCCAGCAGCTTGCAGGGCCGGAACACTGAAGCTTTCTTT	CASSLQGRNTEAFF
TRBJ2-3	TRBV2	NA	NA	TGTGCCAGCAGTGAAGGCCCAGGACATCCAGATACGCAGTATTTT	CASSEGPGHPDTQYF
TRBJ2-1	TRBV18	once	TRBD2	TGTGCCAGCTCACCTTTAGAACTAGCGGGAGGATATGAGCAGTTCTTC	CASSPLELAGGYEQFF
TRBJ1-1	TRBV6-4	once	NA	TGTGCCAGCAGTGACACAGGAGCCGCGAGCACTGAAGCTTTCTTT	CASSDTGAASTEAFF
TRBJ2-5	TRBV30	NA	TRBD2	TGTGCCTGGAGGTTGGGGGGGGAGACCCAGTACTTC	CAWRLGGETQYF
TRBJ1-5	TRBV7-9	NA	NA	TGTGCCAGCACCGAGGGAAGTAATCAGCCCCAGCATTTT	CASTEGSNQPQHF
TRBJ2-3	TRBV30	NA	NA	TGTGCCTGGAGGGTCCAGGGCACAGATACGCAGTATTTT	CAWRVQGTDTQYF
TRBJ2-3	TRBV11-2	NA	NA	TGTGCCAGCAGCTTTACAGGGAGAGATACGCAGTATTTT	CASSFTGRDTQYF
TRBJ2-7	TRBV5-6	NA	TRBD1	TGTGCCAGCAGCATCCGGGACAGGGGCCGGGGCGAGCAGTACTTC	CASSIRDRGRGEQYF
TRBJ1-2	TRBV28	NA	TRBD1	TGTGCCAGCAGGACTCAGGGGGCAATAGGCTATGGCTACACCTTC	CASRTQGAIGYGYTF
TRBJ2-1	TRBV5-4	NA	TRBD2	TGTGCCAGCAGCTGGACTAGCGGGAGGGCAGTTGACAATGAGCAGTTCTTC	CASSWTSGRAVDNEQFF
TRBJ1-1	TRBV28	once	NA	TGTGCCAGCAGTTTATATGGTACTCTGCCTGAAGCTTTCTTT	CASSLYGTLPEAFF
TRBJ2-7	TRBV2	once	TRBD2	TGTGCCAGCAGCGGGACTCGGACTAGCGGCTACGAGCAGTACTTC	CASSGTRTSGYEQYF
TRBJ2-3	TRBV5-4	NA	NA	TGTGCCAGCAGCAAGGGGATGTCACAAGTTGGGTATTTT	CASSKGMSQVGYF
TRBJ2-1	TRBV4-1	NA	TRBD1	TGCGCCTGCTCGCGGACAGGGGGCTATAATGAGCAGTTCTTC	CACSRTGGYNEQFF
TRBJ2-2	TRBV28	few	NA	TGTGCCAGCTTAACAGGGCCGAACACCGGGGAGCTGTTTTTT	CASLTGPNTGELFF
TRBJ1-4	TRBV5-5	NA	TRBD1	TGTGCCAGCAGACCACAGGGGTATGAAAAACTGTTTTTT	CASRPQGYEKLFF
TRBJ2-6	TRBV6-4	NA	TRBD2	TGTGCCAGCAGCGTCTTCGGACTAGCGGGGGGTGCTGGGGCCAACGTCCTGACTTTC	CASSVFGLAGGAGANVLTF
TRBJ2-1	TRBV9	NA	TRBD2	TGTGCCAGCAGCGGTAGCGGGAGGGCCTACAATGAGCAGTTCTTC	CASSGSGRAYNEQFF
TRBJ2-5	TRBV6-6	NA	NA	TGTGCCAGCAACGGACAGCAAGAGACCCAGTACTTC	CASNGQQETQYF
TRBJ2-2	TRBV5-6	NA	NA	TGTGCCAGCAGCGGAAACAAAGGCGGGCTGTTTTTT	CASSGNKGGLFF
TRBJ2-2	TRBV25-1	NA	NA	TGTGCCAGCAGTGAATATCTAGTTTACACCGGGGAGCTGTTTTTT	CASSEYLVYTGELFF
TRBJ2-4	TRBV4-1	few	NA	TGCGCCAGCAGCCTACCAACTGCCTCCCAAGCCAAAAACATTCAGTACTTC	CASSLPTASQAKNIQYF
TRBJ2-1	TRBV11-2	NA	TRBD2	TGTGCCAGCAGCTTAGTCCTAGCGGGAGACAATGAGCAGTTCTTC	CASSLVLAGDNEQFF
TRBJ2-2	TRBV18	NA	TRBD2	TGTGCCAGCTCCTTCCTAGCGGGACCGAACACCGGGGAGCTGTTTTTT	CASSFLAGPNTGELFF
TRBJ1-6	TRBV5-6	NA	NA	TGTGCCAGCAGCTTGCGAAGGGGATATTCACCCCTCCACTTT	CASSLRRGYSPLHF
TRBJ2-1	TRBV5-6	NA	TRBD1	TGTGCCAGCAGCTTGGGTCAGGGGGCCTACAATGAGCAGTTCTTC	CASSLGQGAYNEQFF
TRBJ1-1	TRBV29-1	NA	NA	TGCAGCGTTAAGACAGCGAACACTGAAGCTTTCTTT	CSVKTANTEAFF
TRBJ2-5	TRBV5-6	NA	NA	TGTGCCAGCAGCTCGACGGGGGTATACGGGCAGTACTTC	CASSSTGVYGQYF
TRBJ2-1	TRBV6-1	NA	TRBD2	TGTGCCAGCAGTGAATCTCTAGCGGGGATGTACAATGAGCAGTTCTTC	CASSESLAGMYNEQFF
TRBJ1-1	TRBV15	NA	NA	TGTGCCACCAGCAGAGTCAGGTCCAGGGGATCTGAAGCTTTCTTT	CATSRVRSRGSEAFF
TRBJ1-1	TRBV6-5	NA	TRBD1	TGTGCCAGCAGCGCGGGACAGGAAAACACTGAAGCTTTCTTT	CASSAGQENTEAFF
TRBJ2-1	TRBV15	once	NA	TGTGCCACCCGCCACCCGAGCTCCTACAATGAGCAGTTCTTC	CATRHPSSYNEQFF
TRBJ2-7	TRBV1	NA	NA	TGCACCAGCAGGCTGACAGTGGTGGGATCCTACGAGCAGTACTTC	CTSRLTVVGSYEQYF